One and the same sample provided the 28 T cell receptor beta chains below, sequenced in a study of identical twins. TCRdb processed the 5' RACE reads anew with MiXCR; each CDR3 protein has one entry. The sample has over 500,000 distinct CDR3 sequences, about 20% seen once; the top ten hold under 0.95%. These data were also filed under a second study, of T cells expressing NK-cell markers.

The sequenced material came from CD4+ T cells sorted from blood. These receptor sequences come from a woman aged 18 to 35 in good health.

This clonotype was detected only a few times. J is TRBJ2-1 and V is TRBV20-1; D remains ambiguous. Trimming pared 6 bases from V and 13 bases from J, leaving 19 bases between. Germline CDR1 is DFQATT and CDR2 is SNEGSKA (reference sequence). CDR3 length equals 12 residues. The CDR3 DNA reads TGCAGTGCCCAATTCCCCGGCACACGACAGTTCTTC. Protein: CSAQFPGTRQFF.

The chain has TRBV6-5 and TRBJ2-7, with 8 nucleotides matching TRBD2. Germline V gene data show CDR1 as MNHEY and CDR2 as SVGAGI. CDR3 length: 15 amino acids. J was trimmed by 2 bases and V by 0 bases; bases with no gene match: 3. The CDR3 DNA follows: TGTGCCAGCAGTTACTCGGCTAGCGGGCCCTACGAGCAGTACTTC. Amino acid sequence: CASSYSASGPYEQYF.

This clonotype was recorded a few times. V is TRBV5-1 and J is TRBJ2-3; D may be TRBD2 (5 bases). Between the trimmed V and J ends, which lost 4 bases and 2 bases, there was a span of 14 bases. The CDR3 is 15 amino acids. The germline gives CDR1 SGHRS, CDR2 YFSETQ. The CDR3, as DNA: TGCGCCAGCAGCCCTGCTGGGCGGGCCACAGATACGCAGTATTTT. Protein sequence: CASSPAGRATDTQYF.

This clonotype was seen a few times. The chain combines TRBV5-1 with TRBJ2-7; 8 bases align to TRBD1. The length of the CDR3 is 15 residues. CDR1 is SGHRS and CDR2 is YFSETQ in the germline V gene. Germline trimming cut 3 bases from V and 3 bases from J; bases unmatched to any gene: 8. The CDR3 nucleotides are TGCGCCAGCAGCTGGCAGACAGGGGAGTACTACGAGCAGTACTTC. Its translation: CASSWQTGEYYEQYF.

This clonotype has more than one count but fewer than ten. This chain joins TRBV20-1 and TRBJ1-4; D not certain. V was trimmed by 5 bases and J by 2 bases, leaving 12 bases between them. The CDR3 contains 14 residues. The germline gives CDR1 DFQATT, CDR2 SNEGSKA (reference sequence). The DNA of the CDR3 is TGCAGTGCTCACAAAGCGGGCACTAATGAAAAACTGTTTTTT. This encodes CSAHKAGTNEKLFF.

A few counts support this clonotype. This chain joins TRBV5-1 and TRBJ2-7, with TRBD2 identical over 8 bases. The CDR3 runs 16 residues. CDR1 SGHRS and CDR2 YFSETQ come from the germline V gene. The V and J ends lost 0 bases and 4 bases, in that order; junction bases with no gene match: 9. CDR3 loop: CASSLAAAGVSYEQYF. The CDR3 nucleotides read TGCGCCAGCAGCTTGGCGGCAGCGGGAGTATCATACGAGCAGTACTTC.

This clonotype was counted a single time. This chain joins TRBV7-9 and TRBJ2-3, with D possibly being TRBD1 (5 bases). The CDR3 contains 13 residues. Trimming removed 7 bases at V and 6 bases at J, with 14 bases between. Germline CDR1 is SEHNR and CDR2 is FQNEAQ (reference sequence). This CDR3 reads CASNRQTVDTQYF. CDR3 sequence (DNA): TGTGCCAGCAACCGTCAGACAGTCGATACGCAGTATTTT.

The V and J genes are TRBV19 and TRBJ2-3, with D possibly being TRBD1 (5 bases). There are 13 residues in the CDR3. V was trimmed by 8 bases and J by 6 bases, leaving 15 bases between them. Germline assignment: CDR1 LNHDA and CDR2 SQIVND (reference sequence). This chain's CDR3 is CASSWRTRDTQYF. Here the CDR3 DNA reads TGTGCCAGTTCATGGCGGACAAGGGATACGCAGTATTTT.

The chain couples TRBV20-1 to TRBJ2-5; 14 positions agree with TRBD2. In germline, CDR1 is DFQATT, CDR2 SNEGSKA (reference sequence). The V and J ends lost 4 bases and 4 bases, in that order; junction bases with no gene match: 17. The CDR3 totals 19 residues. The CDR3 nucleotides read TGCAGTGCTAACCCAATTCTCGGACTAGCGGGGGGCGATAGAGAGACCCAGTACTTC. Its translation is CSANPILGLAGGDRETQYF.

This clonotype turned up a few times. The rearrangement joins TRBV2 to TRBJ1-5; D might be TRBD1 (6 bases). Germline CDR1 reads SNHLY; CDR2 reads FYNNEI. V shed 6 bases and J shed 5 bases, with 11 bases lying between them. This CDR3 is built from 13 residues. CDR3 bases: TGTGCCAGCAGGAACAGGGACGATCAGCCCCAGCATTTT. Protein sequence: CASRNRDDQPQHF.

For the CDR3, the DNA is TGTGCCATCAGTGCGTCGGGACAGCGGTTCAGTTCCTACAATGAGCAGTTCTTC. It yields the protein CAISASGQRFSSYNEQFF. V usage is TRBV10-3 and J usage is TRBJ2-1; TRBD1 agrees at 7 bases. This CDR3 has 18 residues. Germline V lookup: CDR1 ENHRY, CDR2 SYGVKD. V lost 4 bases and J lost 1; bases outside the gene matches: 13.

DNA for the CDR3: TGCAGTGCAGATAAAGCGGGGGCCCATTCCCGCACAGATACGCAGTATTTT. Its protein is CSADKAGAHSRTDTQYF. J is TRBJ2-3 and V is TRBV20-1, with TRBD2 matching over 8 bases. The CDR3 covers 17 residues. Germline CDR1 is DFQATT and CDR2 is SNEGSKA (reference sequence). With V trimmed by 6 bases and J by 1 base, 15 bases remained unmatched.

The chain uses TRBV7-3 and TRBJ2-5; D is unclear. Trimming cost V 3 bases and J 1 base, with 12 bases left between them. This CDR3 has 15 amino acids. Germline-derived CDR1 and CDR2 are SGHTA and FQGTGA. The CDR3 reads CASSFGPLRQETQYF. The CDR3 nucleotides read TGTGCCAGCAGCTTCGGCCCCCTCCGCCAAGAGACCCAGTACTTC.

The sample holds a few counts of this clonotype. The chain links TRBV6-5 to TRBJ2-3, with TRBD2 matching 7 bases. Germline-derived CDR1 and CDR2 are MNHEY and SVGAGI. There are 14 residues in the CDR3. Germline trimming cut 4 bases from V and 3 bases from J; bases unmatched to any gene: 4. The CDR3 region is CASSSPGLTDTQYF. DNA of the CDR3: TGTGCCAGCAGTTCTCCGGGACTAACAGATACGCAGTATTTT.

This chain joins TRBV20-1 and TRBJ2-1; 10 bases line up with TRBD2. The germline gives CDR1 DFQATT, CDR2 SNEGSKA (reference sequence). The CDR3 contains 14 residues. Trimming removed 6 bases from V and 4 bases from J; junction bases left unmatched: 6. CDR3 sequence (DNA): TGCAGTGCGGAACTAGCGGGGAAATACAATGAGCAGTTCTTC. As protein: CSAELAGKYNEQFF.

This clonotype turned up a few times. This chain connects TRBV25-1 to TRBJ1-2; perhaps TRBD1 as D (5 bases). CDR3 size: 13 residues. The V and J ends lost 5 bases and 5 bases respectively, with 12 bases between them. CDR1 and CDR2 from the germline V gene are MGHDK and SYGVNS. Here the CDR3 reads CASSIGTRYGYTF. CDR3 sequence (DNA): TGTGCCAGCAGTATTGGGACGCGGTATGGCTACACCTTC.

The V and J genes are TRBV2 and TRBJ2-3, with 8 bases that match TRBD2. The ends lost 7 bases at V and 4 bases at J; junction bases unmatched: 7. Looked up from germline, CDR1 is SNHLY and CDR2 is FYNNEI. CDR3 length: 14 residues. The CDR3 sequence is CASIASGSADTQYF. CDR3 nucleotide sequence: TGTGCCAGCATCGCTAGCGGGTCCGCAGATACGCAGTATTTT.

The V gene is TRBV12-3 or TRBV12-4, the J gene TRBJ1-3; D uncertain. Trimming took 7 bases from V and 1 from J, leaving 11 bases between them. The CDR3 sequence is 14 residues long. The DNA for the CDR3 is TGTGCCAGCACCGACCGTGGATCTGGAAACACCATATATTTT. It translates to CASTDRGSGNTIYF.

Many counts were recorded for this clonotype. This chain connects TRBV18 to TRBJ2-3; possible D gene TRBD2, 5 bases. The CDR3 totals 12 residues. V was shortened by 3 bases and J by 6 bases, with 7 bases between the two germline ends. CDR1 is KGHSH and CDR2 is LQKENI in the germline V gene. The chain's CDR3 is CASSPDYDTQYF. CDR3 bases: TGTGCCAGCTCACCCGACTACGATACGCAGTATTTT.

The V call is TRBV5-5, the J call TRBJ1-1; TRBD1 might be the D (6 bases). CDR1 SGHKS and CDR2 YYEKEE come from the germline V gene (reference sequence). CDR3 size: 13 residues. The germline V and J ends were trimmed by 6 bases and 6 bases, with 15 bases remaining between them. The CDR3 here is CASNKRGGSEAFF. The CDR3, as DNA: TGTGCCAGCAACAAACGGGGGGGCTCTGAAGCTTTCTTT.

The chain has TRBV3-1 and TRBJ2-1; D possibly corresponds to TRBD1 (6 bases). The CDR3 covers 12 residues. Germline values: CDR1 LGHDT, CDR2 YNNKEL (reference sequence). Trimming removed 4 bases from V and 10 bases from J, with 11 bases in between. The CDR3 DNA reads TGTGCCAGCAGCCCGACCGGGACAGAGCAGTTCTTC. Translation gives CASSPTGTEQFF.

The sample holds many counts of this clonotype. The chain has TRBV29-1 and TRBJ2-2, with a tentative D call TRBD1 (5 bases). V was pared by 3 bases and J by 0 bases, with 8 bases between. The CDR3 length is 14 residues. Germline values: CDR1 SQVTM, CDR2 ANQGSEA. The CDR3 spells CSVDRQTNTGELFF. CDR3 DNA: TGCAGCGTTGACAGACAGACGAACACCGGGGAGCTGTTTTTT.

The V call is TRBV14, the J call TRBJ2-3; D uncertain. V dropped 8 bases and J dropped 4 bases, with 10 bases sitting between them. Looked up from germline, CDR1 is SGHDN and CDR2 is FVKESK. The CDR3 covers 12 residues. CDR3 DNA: TGTGCCAGCGGTCTTCGGTCAGATACGCAGTATTTT. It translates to CASGLRSDTQYF.

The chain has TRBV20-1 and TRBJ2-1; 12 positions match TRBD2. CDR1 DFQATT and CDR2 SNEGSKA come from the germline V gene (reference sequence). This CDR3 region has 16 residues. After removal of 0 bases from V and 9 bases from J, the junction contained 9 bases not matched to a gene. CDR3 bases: TGCAGTGCTAGAGATCCGACTAGCGGGAGAACGGTTGAGCAGTTCTTC. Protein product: CSARDPTSGRTVEQFF.

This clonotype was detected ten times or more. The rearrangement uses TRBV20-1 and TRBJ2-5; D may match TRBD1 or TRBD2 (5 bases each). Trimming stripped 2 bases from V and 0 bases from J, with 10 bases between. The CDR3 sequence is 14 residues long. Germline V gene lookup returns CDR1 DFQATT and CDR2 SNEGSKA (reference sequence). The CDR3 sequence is CSARSGTHQETQYF. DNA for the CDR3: TGCAGTGCTAGATCCGGGACCCACCAAGAGACCCAGTACTTC.

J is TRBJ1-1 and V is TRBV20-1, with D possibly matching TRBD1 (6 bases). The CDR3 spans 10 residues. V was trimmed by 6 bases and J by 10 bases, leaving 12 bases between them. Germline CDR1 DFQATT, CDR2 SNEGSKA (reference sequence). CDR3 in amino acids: CSAVDRLAFF. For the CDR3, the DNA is TGCAGTGCGGTCGACAGGTTAGCTTTCTTT.

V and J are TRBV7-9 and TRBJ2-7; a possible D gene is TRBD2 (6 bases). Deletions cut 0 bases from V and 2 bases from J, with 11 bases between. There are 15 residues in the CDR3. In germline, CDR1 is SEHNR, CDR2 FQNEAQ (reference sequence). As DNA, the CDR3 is TGTGCCAGCAGCTTAGCGACGGGAGTCACCTACGAGCAGTACTTC. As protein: CASSLATGVTYEQYF.

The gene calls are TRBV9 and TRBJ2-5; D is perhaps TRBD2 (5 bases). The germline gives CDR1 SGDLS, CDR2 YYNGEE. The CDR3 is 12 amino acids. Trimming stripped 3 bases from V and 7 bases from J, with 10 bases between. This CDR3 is CASSGTVGTQYF. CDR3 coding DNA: TGTGCCAGCAGCGGGACTGTTGGGACCCAGTACTTC.